This T cell receptor (beta chain) derives from a study of T cells in Graves' hyperthyroidism and ophthalmopathy. Graves' hyperthyroidism was deemed stable absent ophthalmopathy progression within 18 months. In patients aged 18 to 65, hyperthyroidism was newly diagnosed, with duration under 2 months. Thyroid ultrasound and orbital computed tomography, with clinical symptoms and serum thyroxine and TRAb, informed diagnoses. Researchers took RNA transcripts and amplified the TCR beta CDR3 regions from them. The TCR CDR3 was amplified in a first-round RT-PCR using the HTBI primer set. TCRdb reprocessed the multiplex PCR reads with MiXCR, giving one entry per CDR3 protein. The repertoire holds about 840,000 distinct CDR3 sequences, about 38% seen once, with around 10% in the top ten. The sequence was collected from a young man with Graves' hyperthyroidism. The sample comprised blood.

The CDR3 here is CSAIREAQETQYF. The DNA of the CDR3 is TGCAGTGCTATCAGGGAAGCCCAAGAGACCCAGTACTTC. The chain carries TRBV20-1 and TRBJ2-5; D possibly corresponds to TRBD1 (5 bases). Trimming left V 4 bases short and J 1 base short, with 10 bases between. The CDR3 is made up of 13 amino acids. CDR1 is DFQATT, CDR2 SNEGSKA, per germline (reference sequence).